The 26 T cell receptor beta chains presented below share a single source sample, sequenced in a study of PD-L1 blockade in urothelial cancer. Some clones are missing from TCRdb's copy, which holds only in-frame ones; the method was immunoSEQ multiplex PCR. The sample holds approximately 800 clones, 30% to 40% seen once. The sample was tumor tissue, taken before atezolizumab (anti-PD-L1) treatment. These receptors came from a man aged 50 to 60 with urothelial cancer.

The genes are TRBV15 and TRBJ2-1; 11 bases are shared with TRBD2. Trimming took 3 bases from V and 7 from J; bases not matched to a gene: 14. The CDR3 spans 18 residues. In germline, CDR1 is LNHNV, CDR2 YYDKDF (reference sequence). The CDR3 nucleotides read TGTGCCACCAGCAGTGGGTGGGGGACTAGCGGCCGGGGGAATGAGCAGTTCTTC. Translated: CATSSGWGTSGRGNEQFF.

Remarks on this clone: Relative to the germline gene, one junction end is altered; a read error may explain this. The chain recombines TRBV6-8 with TRBJ1-2, with D possibly being TRBD1 (5 bases). Germline-derived CDR1 and CDR2 are MNHGY and SAAAGT. This CDR3 comprises 13 residues. The CDR3 bases are TGTGCCAGCAGTGACTCAGGGTACTATGGCTACACCTTC. Amino acid sequence: CASSDSGYYGYTF.

CDR3 in amino acids: CASNIRDGGYTEAFF. The CDR3, as DNA: TGTGCCAGTAATATCCGGGACGGTGGATACACTGAAGCTTTCTTT. The rearrangement links TRBV19 to TRBJ1-1, with a tentative D call TRBD1 (5 bases). CDR3 length: 15 amino acids. V was cut by 7 bases and J by 3 bases, with 18 bases left in between. Germline CDR1 and CDR2: LNHDA and SQIVND (reference sequence).

The chain couples TRBV27 to TRBJ1-6; 7 bases align to TRBD1. The CDR3 covers 12 residues. V was clipped by 5 bases and J by 15 bases; unmatched bases: 7. Germline CDR1 is MNHEY and CDR2 is SMNVEV (reference sequence). The CDR3 protein is CASSPTSGGLHF. The CDR3 bases are TGTGCCAGCAGTCCTACATCAGGGGGCCTCCACTTT.

This clone is classed as medium-sized. The chain joins TRBV11-3 to TRBJ2-5; 11 nucleotides match TRBD2. The junction had 2 bases not matched to a gene; V was cut back by 2 bases and J by 3 bases. The CDR3 is 15 amino acids. The germline V gene has CDR1 SGHNT and CDR2 YENEEA. The CDR3 nucleotides read TGTGCCAGCAGCTTATTAGCGGGAGGGAAAGAGACCCAGTACTTC. Protein: CASSLLAGGKETQYF.

This rearrangement joins TRBV11-3 to TRBJ2-2; 7 positions match TRBD1. V lost 5 bases, J lost 4 bases, and 4 bases stayed unmatched. The CDR3 is 14 amino acids. Germline CDR1 SGHNT, CDR2 YENEEA. CDR3 residues: CASSPGQLTGELFF. The CDR3 nucleotides read TGTGCCAGCAGCCCGGGACAGCTCACCGGGGAGCTGTTTTTT.

This clone has just a few counts. The genes are TRBV7-4 and TRBJ2-3, with D uncertain. Germline V gene sequence: CDR1 SGHVT, CDR2 SQSDAQ. This CDR3 has 13 residues. Trimming removed 5 bases at V and 5 bases at J, with 11 bases between. The CDR3 spells CASSSYRGDTQYF. Here the CDR3 DNA reads TGTGCCAGCAGCAGTTATAGAGGAGATACGCAGTATTTT.

The chain joins TRBV28 to TRBJ1-2; D might be TRBD1 (5 bases). CDR3 size: 13 residues. Trimming pared 3 bases from V and 4 bases from J, leaving 9 bases between. The germline CDR1 and CDR2 sequences are MDHEN and SYDVKM. Here the CDR3 reads CASSFRGSYGYTF. The CDR3 DNA is TGTGCCAGCAGTTTTAGGGGAAGCTATGGCTACACCTTC.

V and J are TRBV18 and TRBJ1-6; tentatively, D is TRBD1 (5 bases). Germline CDR1 reads KGHSH; CDR2 reads LQKENI. The CDR3 has 13 residues. Trimming cost V 2 bases and J 6 bases, with 5 bases left between them. The CDR3 spells CASSPGGNSPLHF. The DNA of the CDR3 is TGTGCCAGCTCACCAGGGGGTAATTCACCCCTCCACTTT.

The chain links TRBV11-3 to TRBJ1-1, with a possible D match to TRBD1 (6 bases). V gave up 5 bases and J gave up 1 base, with 11 bases separating them. The CDR3 contains 14 residues. Germline assignment: CDR1 SGHNT and CDR2 YENEEA. This CDR3 is CASSPRGENTEAFF. CDR3 DNA sequence: TGTGCCAGCAGCCCAAGGGGGGAGAACACTGAAGCTTTCTTT.

The rearrangement joins TRBV14 to TRBJ1-2; maybe TRBD1 (6 bases). This CDR3 has 13 residues. Trimming left V 4 bases short and J 4 bases short, with 10 bases between. Per germline, CDR1 SGHDN and CDR2 FVKESK. CDR3 in DNA: TGTGCCAGCAGCCTAGGACAGAGCTATGGCTACACCTTC. Its translation: CASSLGQSYGYTF.

This chain uses TRBV14 with TRBJ1-3; D remains ambiguous. Trimming removed 2 bases at V and 2 bases at J, with 4 bases between. In germline, CDR1 is SGHDN, CDR2 FVKESK. This CDR3 contains 13 residues. CDR3 DNA sequence: TGTGCCAGCAGCCAACAAGCTGGAAACACCATATATTTT. Its translation: CASSQQAGNTIYF.

The chain is built from TRBV15 and TRBJ1-2, with 11 bases fitting TRBD1. The CDR3 length is 14 residues. V gave up 9 bases and J gave up 2 bases; unmatched junction bases: 5. The germline gives CDR1 LNHNV, CDR2 YYDKDF (reference sequence). Here the CDR3 reads CATGRDRGNYGYTF. As DNA, the CDR3 is TGTGCCACTGGTCGGGACAGGGGGAACTATGGCTACACCTTC.

The V gene is TRBV19, the J gene TRBJ2-2; D is unclear. Germline lookup yields CDR1 LNHDA and CDR2 SQIVND (reference sequence). The CDR3 loop spans 11 amino acids. Trimming took off 7 bases at V and 3 bases at J, with 3 bases between the two ends. The CDR3 DNA reads as TGTGCCAGTATAGACACCGGGGAGCTGTTTTTT. Protein product: CASIDTGELFF.

The chain links TRBV14 to TRBJ1-2, with no clear D. V lost 0 bases, J lost 5 bases, and 13 bases lay in between. CDR1 and CDR2 from the germline V gene are SGHDN and FVKESK. This CDR3 spans 15 amino acids. DNA for the CDR3: TGTGCCAGCAGCCAAGATCGCAGACAACAATATGGCTACACCTTC. This translates into CASSQDRRQQYGYTF.

This clone was detected only a few times. The CDR3 sequence is CASSLDAGNNQPQHF. The CDR3 nucleotides read TGTGCCAGCAGCTTAGATGCTGGGAACAATCAGCCCCAGCATTTT. The gene calls are TRBV11-3 and TRBJ1-5; D unclear. The CDR3 loop spans 15 amino acids. Germline CDR1 is SGHNT and CDR2 is YENEEA. V lost 0 bases and J 3 bases, leaving 9 bases between the germline ends.

The genes are TRBV19 and TRBJ1-1; D remains unclear. V was pared by 3 bases and J by 8 bases, with 10 bases between. From germline, CDR1 is LNHDA and CDR2 SQIVND (reference sequence). This CDR3 has 12 residues. CDR3 sequence reads: CASSIGRMEAFF. Written as DNA, the CDR3 is TGTGCCAGTAGTATTGGGAGGATGGAAGCTTTCTTT.

The chain combines TRBV4-1 with TRBJ1-1, with D possibly being TRBD1 (5 bases). This CDR3 contains 14 residues. CDR1 is MGHRA, CDR2 YSYEKL, per germline. Trimming left V 4 bases short and J 1 base short, with 10 bases between. CDR3 in amino acids: CASSLDRSNTEAFF. The CDR3 coding sequence is TGCGCCAGCAGCCTTGACAGATCGAACACTGAAGCTTTCTTT.

This clone was counted a single time. The rearrangement uses TRBV18 and TRBJ2-1; D gene unclear. There are 16 residues in the CDR3. Per germline, CDR1 KGHSH and CDR2 LQKENI. V lost 0 bases and J lost 2, with 11 bases in between. CDR3 nucleotides: TGTGCCAGCTCACCACCGACTCGAGGTCCCTACAATGAGCAGTTCTTC. Translated, it gives CASSPPTRGPYNEQFF. The whole variable domain, filled in from reference TRBV18 and TRBJ2-1, reads NAGVMQNPRHLVRRRGQEARLRCSPMKGHSHVYWYRQLPEEGLKFMVYLQKENIIDESGMPKERFSAEFPKEGPSILRIQQVVRGDSAAYFCASSPPTRGPYNEQFFGPGTRLTVL.

The chain uses TRBV12-5 and TRBJ2-1, with D perhaps given as TRBD1 or TRBD2 (6 bases each). V was shortened by 2 bases and J by 2 bases, with 10 bases between the two germline ends. Germline-derived CDR1 and CDR2 are LGHNT and FRNRAP. The CDR3 spans 15 residues. CDR3 sequence reads: CASGLMRDTYNEQFF. CDR3 in DNA: TGTGCTAGTGGTTTGATGCGGGACACCTACAATGAGCAGTTCTTC.

V and J are TRBV12-5 and TRBJ2-1; 12 bases fit TRBD2. Trimming removed 0 bases from V and 1 base from J; junction bases left unmatched: 13. From germline, CDR1 is LGHNT and CDR2 FRNRAP. The CDR3 is 21 residues long. In DNA, the CDR3 is TGTGCTAGTGGTTTGGTAAGCGGCTTAACTAGCGGGAGGACTTCCTACAATGAGCAGTTCTTC. The encoded protein is CASGLVSGLTSGRTSYNEQFF.

This clone is classed as large. The rearrangement joins TRBV23-1 to TRBJ1-4, with a possible D match to TRBD1 (5 bases). TRBV23-1 is reported as an ORF; its role is uncertain. V lost 6 bases and J 10 bases, leaving 15 bases between the germline ends. The CDR3 totals 13 residues. The CDR3 DNA is TGCGCCAGCAGCTCCGCGGGGGGACGAAAACTGTTTTTT. Its protein is CASSSAGGRKLFF.

This clone turned up a few times. CDR3 nucleotides: TGTGCCAGCACCCCTGGGGGGGGCGCGTGGTACGAGCAGTACGTC. It specifies CASTPGGGAWYEQYV. The chain combines TRBV28 with TRBJ2-7, with D perhaps matching TRBD2 (7 bases). CDR1 MDHEN and CDR2 SYDVKM come from the germline V gene. V gave up 7 bases and J gave up 4 bases, with 20 bases separating them. The CDR3 consists of 15 residues.

The chain couples TRBV5-1 to TRBJ2-5; TRBD1 aligns across 7 bases. The CDR3 totals 16 residues. The J segment lost 5 bases and the V segment lost 4 bases, leaving 14 bases of the junction unmatched. Germline V gene sequence: CDR1 SGHRS, CDR2 YFSETQ. The CDR3 DNA is TGCGCCAGCAGCACTACTGGACAGGCCCTGGGGGAGACCCAGTACTTC. Protein sequence: CASSTTGQALGETQYF.

The chain combines TRBV12-1 with TRBJ1-3. TRBV12-1 is given as a pseudogene. The CDR3 covers 16 residues. CDR3 residues: CASSSLDTNSGNTIYF. The CDR3 region has the DNA TGTGCCAGCAGCTCCCTCGACACTAACTCTGGAAACACCATATATTTT.

The V and J genes are TRBV18 and TRBJ1-5; D is unresolved. CDR1 KGHSH and CDR2 LQKENI come from the germline V gene. The ends were cut back, 3 bases at V and 5 bases at J, with 14 bases in the middle. CDR3 length: 15 residues. Here the CDR3 DNA reads TGTGCCAGCTCACCCTCTTTCCAGAGAGATCAGCCCCAGCATTTT. It is translated as CASSPSFQRDQPQHF.